This T cell receptor (beta chain) was identified in a study of PD-1 blockade in classical Hodgkin lymphoma. Profiled with immunoSEQ multiplex PCR; TCRdb holds only in-frame clones, not every one. The table lists about 58,000 clones, around 90% of them singletons. Study-level points and caveats: It was CD4+ TCR diversity, not CD8+, that rose significantly by C4D1. Patients with a complete response exhibited baseline diversity comparable to newly diagnosed patients. Whatever underlies the repertoire differences (possibly disease activity or prior therapy) remains undefined.

Trimming cost V 1 base and J 5 bases; bases outside gene matches: 12. The CDR3 loop spans 18 amino acids. Germline lookup yields CDR1 SGHKS and CDR2 YYEKEE (reference sequence). Every patient had relapsed following autologous stem cell transplantation, and cohorts differed in brentuximab vedotin exposure. This clone is deemed large. Its matching antigen is unknown. Sequences were derived from peripheral blood mononuclear cells (PBMCs), sampled before the second cycle of nivolumab. The chain has TRBV5-5 and TRBJ1-2, with 12 bases identical to TRBD1. The receptor comes from a human donor with classical Hodgkin lymphoma. CDR3 amino acids: CASSLPGTGGEGDYGYTF. The DNA for the CDR3 is TGTGCCAGCAGCTTGCCCGGGACAGGGGGCGAGGGCGATTATGGCTACACCTTC.